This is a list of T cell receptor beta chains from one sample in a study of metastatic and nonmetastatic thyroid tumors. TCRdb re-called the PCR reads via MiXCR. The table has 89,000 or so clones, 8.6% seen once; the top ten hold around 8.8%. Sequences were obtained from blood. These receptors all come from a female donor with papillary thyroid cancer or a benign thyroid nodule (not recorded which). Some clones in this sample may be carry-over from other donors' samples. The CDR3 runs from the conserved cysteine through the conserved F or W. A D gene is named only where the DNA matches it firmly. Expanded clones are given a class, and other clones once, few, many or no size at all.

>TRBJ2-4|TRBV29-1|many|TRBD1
CSVQDRVLAKNIQYF
TGCAGCGTCCAGGACAGGGTACTAGCCAAAAACATTCAGTACTTC
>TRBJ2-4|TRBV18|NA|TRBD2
CASSRKAGGDSYNERFF
TGTGCCAGCTCAAGAAAAGCGGGGGGGGACTCCTACAATGAGCGGTTCTTC
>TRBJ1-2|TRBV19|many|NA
CASSIRGQSYGYTF
TGTGCCAGTAGTATTCGAGGACAGAGCTATGGCTACACCTTC
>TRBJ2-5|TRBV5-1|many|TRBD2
CASSFSGGAKTQYF
TGCGCCAGCAGCTTTAGCGGGGGGGCAAAGACCCAGTACTTC
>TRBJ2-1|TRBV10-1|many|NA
CASSERGASSYNEQFF
TGCGCCAGCAGTGAGCGAGGGGCCAGCTCCTACAATGAGCAGTTCTTC
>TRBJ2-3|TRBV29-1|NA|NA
CSVTGTQADTQYF
TGCAGCGTTACCGGGACTCAGGCAGATACGCAGTATTTT
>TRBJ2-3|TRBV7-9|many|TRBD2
CASSLPSGGTDTQYF
TGTGCCAGCAGCTTGCCTAGCGGGGGCACAGATACGCAGTATTTT
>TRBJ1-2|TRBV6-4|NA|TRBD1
CASTAGGFYGYTF
TGTGCCAGCACGGCAGGGGGATTCTACGGCTACACCTTC
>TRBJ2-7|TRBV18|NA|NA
CASSPPAKQNEQYF
TGTGCCAGCTCACCACCAGCGAAACAAAACGAGCAGTACTTC
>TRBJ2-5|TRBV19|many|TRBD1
CASSIEGTGKETQYF
TGTGCCAGTAGTATTGAGGGGACAGGGAAAGAGACCCAGTACTTC
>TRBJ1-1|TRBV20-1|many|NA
CSAGTENTEAFF
TGCAGTGCCGGGACCGAGAACACTGAAGCTTTCTTT
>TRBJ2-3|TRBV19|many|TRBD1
CASSTRDRLNTDTQYF
TGTGCCAGTAGTACAAGGGACAGGCTAAACACAGATACGCAGTATTTT
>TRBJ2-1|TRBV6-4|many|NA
CASSDSPDIYNEQFF
TGTGCCAGCAGTGACTCTCCGGACATCTACAATGAGCAGTTCTTC
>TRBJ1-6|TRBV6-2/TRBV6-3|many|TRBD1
CASSYFAGQGINSPLHF
TGTGCCAGCAGTTACTTCGCCGGACAGGGGATTAATTCACCCCTCCACTTT
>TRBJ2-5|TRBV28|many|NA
CASSRGGSETQYF
TGTGCCAGCAGTCGAGGGGGTAGCGAGACCCAGTACTTC
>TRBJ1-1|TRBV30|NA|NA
CAWRGDYEANTEAFF
TGTGCCTGGAGGGGGGACTACGAAGCGAACACTGAAGCTTTCTTT
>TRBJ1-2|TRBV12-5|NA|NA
CASGSSTQGWGYGYTF
TGTGCTAGTGGTTCCTCCACCCAGGGCTGGGGCTATGGCTACACCTTC
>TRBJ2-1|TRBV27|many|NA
CASSLSSGQIYNEQFF
TGTGCCAGCAGTTTATCTTCTGGCCAGATCTACAATGAGCAGTTCTTC
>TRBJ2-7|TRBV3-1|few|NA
CASSQAGATYEQYF
TGTGCCAGCAGCCAAGCGGGCGCCACCTACGAGCAGTACTTC
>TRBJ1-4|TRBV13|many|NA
CASSSLSRRGVGEKLFF
TGTGCCAGCAGCTCGCTTTCCCGACGGGGGGTAGGTGAAAAACTGTTTTTT
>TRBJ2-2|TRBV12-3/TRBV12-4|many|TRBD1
CASSPNRGATGELFF
TGTGCCAGCAGTCCTAACAGGGGCGCCACCGGGGAGCTGTTTTTT
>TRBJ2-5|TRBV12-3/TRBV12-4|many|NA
CASSWVGQETQYF
TGTGCCAGCAGTTGGGTAGGCCAAGAGACCCAGTACTTC
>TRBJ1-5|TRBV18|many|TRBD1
CASSPVQGFGQPQHF
TGTGCCAGCTCACCGGTACAGGGGTTCGGACAGCCCCAGCATTTT
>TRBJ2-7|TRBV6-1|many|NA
CASSVKGESYEQYF
TGTGCCAGCAGTGTAAAGGGTGAGTCCTACGAGCAGTACTTC
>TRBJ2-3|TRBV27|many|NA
CASSLRWTELFSTDTQYF
TGTGCCAGCAGTTTGCGCTGGACGGAGCTTTTTAGCACAGATACGCAGTATTTT
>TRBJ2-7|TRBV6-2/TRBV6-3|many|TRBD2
CASSRAAGGPSEQYF
TGTGCCAGCAGTCGTGCAGCGGGGGGGCCCAGCGAGCAGTACTTC
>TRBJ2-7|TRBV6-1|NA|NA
CASTQGYEQYF
TGTGCCAGCACTCAGGGCTACGAGCAGTACTTC
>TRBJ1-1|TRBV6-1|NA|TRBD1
CASSPGTGLNTEAFF
TGTGCCAGCAGTCCGGGGACAGGATTGAACACTGAAGCTTTCTTT
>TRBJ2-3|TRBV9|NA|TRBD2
CASSSQGGRAGDTQYF
TGTGCCAGCAGCTCCCAAGGAGGGAGGGCGGGAGATACGCAGTATTTT
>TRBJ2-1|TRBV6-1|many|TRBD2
CASSPDSGGAYEQFF
TGTGCCAGCAGCCCGGATAGCGGGGGGGCCTATGAGCAGTTCTTC
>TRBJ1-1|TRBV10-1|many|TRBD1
CASSEPGQGGEAFF
TGCGCCAGCTCCGAACCGGGACAGGGGGGAGAGGCTTTCTTT